These 26 T cell receptor beta chains originate from one sample sequenced in a study of control samples from healthy donors and cancer patients. Profiled with immunoSEQ multiplex PCR; TCRdb holds only in-frame clones, not every one. The sample records 150,000 to 180,000 clones, around 96% being singletons. Sequences were obtained from blood. The source of these receptors is a man aged 35-49 years in good health.

J is TRBJ2-2 and V is TRBV9, with a possible D match to TRBD2 (7 bases). This CDR3 has 16 residues. CDR1 SGDLS and CDR2 YYNGEE come from the germline V gene. V was shortened by 3 bases and J by 4 bases, with 16 bases between the two germline ends. The CDR3 reads CASSDRGGGLTGELFF. The CDR3, as DNA: TGTGCCAGCAGCGATAGGGGCGGGGGCCTCACCGGGGAGCTGTTTTTT.

The chain carries TRBV4-3 and TRBJ1-1; TRBD1 agrees at 8 bases. The J segment lost 4 bases and the V segment lost 4 bases, leaving 8 bases of the junction unmatched. The CDR3 is 15 residues long. Germline CDR1 reads LGHNA; CDR2 reads YSLEER. Here the CDR3 reads CASSRRGTGGTEAFF. In nucleotides, the CDR3 is TGCGCCAGCAGCCGCAGGGGAACAGGGGGCACTGAAGCTTTCTTT.

Concerning this clone: The same CDR3 can be traced to other DNA sequences in this sample. The genes are TRBV27 and TRBJ1-1; D is perhaps TRBD1 (5 bases). The CDR3 is 13 amino acids. Trimming removed 3 bases at V and 5 bases at J, with 10 bases between. Germline-derived CDR1 and CDR2 are MNHEY and SMNVEV (reference sequence). The CDR3 DNA follows: TGTGCCAGCAGTTTGAGGGGAGGTACTGAAGCTTTCTTT. Its protein is CASSLRGGTEAFF.

The rearrangement joins TRBV28 to TRBJ1-6; 8 bases align to TRBD1. V lost 9 bases to trimming and J lost 5 bases; unmatched junction nucleotides: 9. Germline lookup yields CDR1 MDHEN and CDR2 SYDVKM. CDR3 length: 15 amino acids. CDR3 residues: CASQPRDRNNSPLHF. CDR3 nucleotide sequence: TGTGCCAGTCAACCCCGGGACAGGAATAATTCACCCCTCCACTTT. The variable domain in full, completed from reference TRBV28 and TRBJ1-6, reads DVKVTQSSRYLVKRTGEKVFLECVQDMDHENMFWYRQDPGLGLRLIYFSYDVKMKEKGDIPEGYSVSREKKERFSLILESASTNQTSMYLCASQPRDRNNSPLHFGNGTRLTVT.

The chain recombines TRBV14 with TRBJ2-7; D remains ambiguous. Germline CDR1 is SGHDN and CDR2 is FVKESK. The length of the CDR3 is 16 residues. V was cut by 0 bases and J by 1 base, with 13 bases left in between. The CDR3 sequence: CASSQDVGFPSYEQYF. CDR3 in DNA: TGTGCCAGCAGCCAAGATGTCGGATTCCCATCCTACGAGCAGTACTTC. The whole variable domain, filled in from reference TRBV14 and TRBJ2-7, reads EAGVTQFPSHSVIEKGQTVTLRCDPISGHDNLYWYRRVMGKEIKFLLHFVKESKQDESGMPNNRFLAERTGGTYSTLKVQPAELEDSGVYFCASSQDVGFPSYEQYFGPGTRLTVT.

The gene calls are TRBV19 and TRBJ2-2; the D gene is possibly TRBD2 (6 bases). CDR1 is LNHDA and CDR2 is SQIVND in the germline V gene (reference sequence). The CDR3 has 17 residues. V was shortened by 5 bases and J by 3 bases, with 19 bases between the two germline ends. DNA of the CDR3: TGTGCCAGTAGTCCCCCGCCTCCAGGAGGGTACACCGGGGAGCTGTTTTTT. Translated, it gives CASSPPPPGGYTGELFF.

This chain connects TRBV7-2 to TRBJ2-2, with 12 nucleotides matching TRBD2. Trimming took 0 bases from V and 4 from J; bases not matched to a gene: 6. The CDR3 has 18 amino acids. Germline values: CDR1 SGHTA, CDR2 FQGNSA. The CDR3 here is CASSLALAGGHSTGELFF. For the CDR3, the DNA is TGTGCCAGCAGCTTAGCGCTAGCGGGGGGGCATAGCACCGGGGAGCTGTTTTTT.

The V gene is TRBV11-2, the J gene TRBJ2-1, with no clear D. This CDR3 is 15 amino acids long. V was trimmed by 4 bases and J by 5 bases, leaving 15 bases between them. Per germline, CDR1 SGHAT and CDR2 FQNNGV. CDR3: CASSSQVSGDNEQFF. DNA of the CDR3: TGTGCCAGCAGCTCCCAAGTCTCCGGCGACAATGAGCAGTTCTTC.

The chain recombines TRBV10-2 with TRBJ2-3; 12 bases line up with TRBD2. The V segment lost 8 bases and the J segment 4 bases; nucleotides outside the gene matches: 4. The CDR3 totals 14 residues. Germline-derived CDR1 and CDR2 are WSHSY and SAAADI. CDR3 bases: TGCGCCAGCGCTAGCGGGGGGGAAGCAGATACGCAGTATTTT. Translation gives CASASGGEADTQYF.

The V and J genes are TRBV6-5 and TRBJ2-1, with D maybe TRBD2 (6 bases). Trimming cost V 0 bases and J 6 bases, with 15 bases left between them. Germline CDR1 reads MNHEY; CDR2 reads SVGAGI. The CDR3 loop spans 16 amino acids. CDR3 sequence: CASSYSRRGSSNEQFF. CDR3 bases: TGTGCCAGCAGTTACTCGCGTCGGGGGTCTTCCAATGAGCAGTTCTTC.

This clone was detected only once. The rearrangement joins TRBV5-8 to TRBJ1-6, with 7 positions matching TRBD1. Trimming cost V 1 base and J 9 bases; bases outside gene matches: 4. CDR3 size: 14 residues. CDR1 and CDR2 (germline): SGHTS, YDEGEE. CDR3 protein: CASSLTGQRSPLHF. The CDR3 DNA reads TGTGCCAGCAGCTTGACGGGACAGCGTTCACCCCTCCACTTT.

The chain is built from TRBV27 and TRBJ2-3; D is undetermined. V was shortened by 5 bases and J by 0 bases, with 9 bases between the two germline ends. The CDR3 runs to 14 residues. Germline assignment: CDR1 MNHEY and CDR2 SMNVEV (reference sequence). CDR3 nucleotides: TGTGCCAGCAGTGCAGTGGGGAGCACAGATACGCAGTATTTT. Translating it yields CASSAVGSTDTQYF.

This rearrangement joins TRBV28 to TRBJ1-3, with D tentatively TRBD1 (6 bases). Germline assignment: CDR1 MDHEN and CDR2 SYDVKM. The V and J ends lost 4 bases and 8 bases respectively, with 9 bases between them. CDR3 length: 12 residues. CDR3 sequence (DNA): TGTGCCAGCAGTTGGGGGCCAGACACCATATATTTT. As protein: CASSWGPDTIYF.

The rearrangement joins TRBV7-2 to TRBJ2-3; D call uncertain. Per the germline V gene, CDR1 is SGHTA and CDR2 is FQGNSA. The CDR3 contains 13 residues. The germline V and J ends were trimmed by 0 bases and 7 bases, with 8 bases remaining between them. The CDR3 bases are TGTGCCAGCAGCTTAGCAGGGATCAATACGCAGTATTTT. Translation: CASSLAGINTQYF.

The chain has TRBV6-1 and TRBJ2-7; D remains unclear. Germline V gene data show CDR1 as MNHNS and CDR2 as SASEGT. The CDR3 covers 12 residues. Deletions cut 0 bases from V and 4 bases from J, with 4 bases between. CDR3 region: CASSEARYEQYF. CDR3 DNA: TGTGCCAGCAGTGAAGCGCGGTACGAGCAGTACTTC.

V usage is TRBV6-2 or TRBV6-3 and J usage is TRBJ2-7; possible D gene TRBD2, 6 bases. The CDR3 loop spans 15 amino acids. Germline CDR1 reads MNHEY; CDR2 reads SVGEGT. The V end lost 6 bases, the J end lost 1 base, and 16 bases lay between the germline ends. The CDR3 bases are TGTGCCAGCAGACCTCGCGGGGCCAGTTCCTACGAGCAGTACTTC. Translating gives CASRPRGASSYEQYF.

The chain is built from TRBV2 and TRBJ2-4; no clear D gene. CDR1 and CDR2 from the germline V gene are SNHLY and FYNNEI. The V end was cut by 6 bases, the J end by 0 bases, with 12 bases between. There are 15 residues in the CDR3. The CDR3 sequence: CASRVQTLAKNIQYF. The CDR3 region has the DNA TGTGCCAGCAGGGTCCAGACGCTAGCCAAAAACATTCAGTACTTC. The full variable domain, in which reference TRBV2 and TRBJ2-4 provide the parts outside the CDR3, is EPEVTQTPSHQVTQMGQEVILRCVPISNHLYFYWYRQILGQKVEFLVSFYNNEISEKSEIFDDQFSVERPDGSNFTLKIRSTKLEDSAMYFCASRVQTLAKNIQYFGAGTRLSVL.

The gene calls are TRBV5-6 and TRBJ1-3, with a tentative D call TRBD1 (5 bases). From germline, CDR1 is SGHDT and CDR2 YYEEEE. The ends were cut back, 3 bases at V and 5 bases at J, with 18 bases in the middle. The CDR3 extends over 16 amino acids. The CDR3 DNA reads TGTGCCAGCAGCTACCTCGGGACTTCGGAAAGAAACACCATATATTTT. Protein sequence: CASSYLGTSERNTIYF.

The chain employs TRBV18 and TRBJ1-2; D possibly corresponds to TRBD1 (6 bases). V was trimmed by 3 bases and J by 4 bases, leaving 12 bases between them. The CDR3 spans 14 residues. Germline-derived CDR1 and CDR2 are KGHSH and LQKENI. CDR3 DNA sequence: TGTGCCAGCTCACCCGAGGGGGGGAGCTATGGCTACACCTTC. It specifies CASSPEGGSYGYTF.

V gene TRBV5-1 combines with J gene TRBJ2-2, with D possibly being TRBD1 (5 bases). This CDR3 has 15 residues. Germline V CDR1 and CDR2: SGHRS, YFSETQ. The V and J ends lost 6 bases and 5 bases respectively, with 17 bases between them. The CDR3 protein is CASTQRQGGTGELFF. CDR3 sequence (DNA): TGCGCCAGCACCCAGAGGCAGGGTGGGACCGGGGAGCTGTTTTTT. Full variable domain (missing parts from reference TRBV5-1 and TRBJ2-2): KAGVTQTPRYLIKTRGQQVTLSCSPISGHRSVSWYQQTPGQGLQFLFEYFSETQRNKGNFPGRFSGRQFSNSRSEMNVSTLELGDSALYLCASTQRQGGTGELFFGEGSRLTVL.

CDR3 DNA: TGTGCCAGCAGTTACTCGATGGGCTCTCAGGGACATGGCTACACCTTC. Its translation: CASSYSMGSQGHGYTF. V gene TRBV6-6 combines with J gene TRBJ1-2, with a weak D call TRBD1 (5 bases). Germline assignment: CDR1 MNHNY and CDR2 SVGAGI (reference sequence). The CDR3 runs 16 residues. The germline V and J ends were trimmed by 0 bases and 6 bases, with 17 bases remaining between them.

The chain has TRBV30 and TRBJ2-7; 7 nucleotides line up with TRBD1. Unmatched junction bases numbered 1, after V lost 1 base and J lost 4 bases. Per germline, CDR1 GTSNPN and CDR2 SVGIG (reference sequence). This CDR3 is built from 12 residues. CDR3 nucleotides: TGTGCCTGGAGTGGCAGGGGGTACGAGCAGTACTTC. Protein product: CAWSGRGYEQYF. Full variable domain (missing parts from reference TRBV30 and TRBJ2-7): SQTIHQWPATLVQPVGSPLSLECTVEGTSNPNLYWYRQAAGRGLQLLFYSVGIGQISSEVPQNLSASRPQDRQFILSSKKLLLSDSGFYLCAWSGRGYEQYFGPGTRLTVT.

The chain uses TRBV18 and TRBJ2-1, with no clear D. The CDR3 length is 17 residues. V shed 2 bases and J shed 1 base, with 15 bases lying between them. Germline CDR1 reads KGHSH; CDR2 reads LQKENI. The CDR3 region has the DNA TGTGCCAGCTCACCAAATCGGGTGGGCCAATCCTACAATGAGCAGTTCTTC. This codes for CASSPNRVGQSYNEQFF.

This rearrangement joins TRBV7-2 to TRBJ2-1; D remains ambiguous. Per the germline V gene, CDR1 is SGHTA and CDR2 is FQGNSA. There are 13 residues in the CDR3. V lost 9 bases and J lost 3, with 12 bases in between. The CDR3 coding sequence is TGTGCCAGTAGGATGTGGGTCTACAATGAGCAGTTCTTC. Translation: CASRMWVYNEQFF. The whole variable domain, remainder taken from reference TRBV7-2 and TRBJ2-1, is GAGVSQSPSNKVTEKGKDVELRCDPISGHTALYWYRQSLGQGLEFLIYFQGNSAPDKSGLPSDRFSAERTGGSVSTLTIQRTQQEDSAVYLCASRMWVYNEQFFGPGTRLTVL.

The CDR3 DNA follows: TGTGCCAGTAATCCCTCTGGGGCCAACGTCCTGACTTTC. Its translation: CASNPSGANVLTF. The V gene is TRBV19, the J gene TRBJ2-6; D remains ambiguous. CDR1 LNHDA and CDR2 SQIVND come from the germline V gene (reference sequence). CDR3 length: 13 residues. With 7 bases removed from V and 0 bases from J, the gap between germline ends came to 4 bases.

This chain links TRBV2 with TRBJ1-4; D gene unclear. Germline CDR1 is SNHLY and CDR2 is FYNNEI. This CDR3 is 12 amino acids long. Trimming removed 8 bases at V and 5 bases at J, with 9 bases between. The CDR3 sequence: CASRPRNEKLFF. DNA of the CDR3: TGTGCCAGCCGACCCAGAAATGAAAAACTGTTTTTT.